What follows are 14 T cell receptor beta chains derived from one specimen sequenced in a study of shared clonotypes between healthy human individuals. The protocol was immunoSEQ multiplex PCR, while the TCRdb copy is restricted to in-frame clones and leaves out a portion. The sample has a few million clones; roughly 92% are singletons. The sequencing sample was made of naive CD4+ T cells sorted from blood. Specified subset: CD45RA+ positively selected. Every receptor here comes from a man aged 18 to 29 in good health.

V gene TRBV7-2 combines with J gene TRBJ1-4; 9 bases are shared with TRBD1. V shed 3 bases and J 3 bases; nucleotides not matched to a gene: 2. This CDR3 comprises 15 residues. Germline V CDR1 and CDR2: SGHTA, FQGNSA. The CDR3 DNA sequence: TGTGCCAGCAGCTTCTGGACAGGGGCTAATGAAAAACTGTTTTTT. As protein: CASSFWTGANEKLFF.

This CDR3 is CASSSQSSGANVLTF. The CDR3 bases are TGTGCCAGCAGTTCCCAGTCCTCTGGGGCCAACGTCCTGACTTTC. The J gene is TRBJ2-6, the V gene TRBV6-1, with D uncertain. The CDR3 runs to 15 residues. Germline V CDR1 and CDR2: MNHNS, SASEGT. V was shortened by 5 bases and J by 0 bases, with 8 bases between the two germline ends.

V is TRBV5-1 and J is TRBJ2-5; TRBD2 matches at 12 bases. CDR3 length equals 15 residues. The V and J ends lost 6 bases and 5 bases, in that order; junction bases with no gene match: 8. The germline CDR1 and CDR2 sequences are SGHRS and YFSETQ. CDR3 sequence: CASTGLAGSGETQYF. CDR3 DNA sequence: TGCGCCAGCACCGGACTAGCGGGGTCGGGGGAGACCCAGTACTTC.

This clone was seen more than once but under ten times. The same CDR3 also results from other DNA sequences found in this sample. The chain recombines TRBV6-1 with TRBJ1-5, with a possible D match to TRBD1 (5 bases). The CDR3 sequence is 14 residues long. CDR1 and CDR2 (germline): MNHNS, SASEGT. The ends were cut back, 3 bases at V and 4 bases at J, with 10 bases in the middle. The DNA for the CDR3 is TGTGCCAGCAGTGATGGGGGGGGGAATCAGCCCCAGCATTTT. The encoded protein is CASSDGGGNQPQHF.

This sequence joins TRBV5-1 and TRBJ2-7, with 10 nucleotides matching TRBD2. The CDR3 extends over 15 amino acids. Germline trimming cut 3 bases from V and 2 bases from J; bases unmatched to any gene: 5. Looked up from germline, CDR1 is SGHRS and CDR2 is YFSETQ. The CDR3 protein is CASSSGLAATYEQYF. The CDR3 DNA sequence: TGCGCCAGCAGCTCCGGACTAGCGGCTACCTACGAGCAGTACTTC. The full variable domain, completed using reference TRBV5-1 and TRBJ2-7, is KAGVTQTPRYLIKTRGQQVTLSCSPISGHRSVSWYQQTPGQGLQFLFEYFSETQRNKGNFPGRFSGRQFSNSRSEMNVSTLELGDSALYLCASSSGLAATYEQYFGPGTRLTVT.

Regarding this clone: Other DNA sequences in the same sample also yield this CDR3. This chain links TRBV5-1 with TRBJ2-7; 16 bases match TRBD2. The CDR3 runs to 17 residues. In germline, CDR1 is SGHRS, CDR2 YFSETQ. V was pared by 4 bases and J by 0 bases, with 4 bases of the junction left unmatched. The CDR3 reads CASSLGLAGGSSYEQYF. The CDR3 DNA reads TGCGCCAGCAGCCTGGGACTAGCGGGGGGGAGCTCCTACGAGCAGTACTTC.

Regarding this clone: The same CDR3 can be traced to other DNA sequences in this sample. V gene TRBV5-1 combines with J gene TRBJ1-4; 8 bases match TRBD1. CDR3 length: 15 amino acids. CDR1 is SGHRS and CDR2 is YFSETQ in the germline V gene. J gave up 4 bases and V 4 bases, and 6 bases lay outside the gene matches. For the CDR3, the DNA is TGCGCCAGCAGCCCTGGACAGGGCCTTAATGAAAAACTGTTTTTT. This gives the protein CASSPGQGLNEKLFF.

The V call is TRBV6-1, the J call TRBJ1-1; perhaps TRBD1 as D (6 bases). Germline CDR1 reads MNHNS; CDR2 reads SASEGT. With 4 bases removed from V and 5 bases from J, the gap between germline ends came to 11 bases. The length of the CDR3 is 13 residues. The CDR3 coding sequence is TGTGCCAGCAGTGGGACCAGGGGAACTGAAGCTTTCTTT. Encoded protein: CASSGTRGTEAFF.

The genes are TRBV6-6 and TRBJ1-2; the D is unclear. The germline V gene encodes CDR1 MNHNY and CDR2 SVGAGI (reference sequence). This CDR3 is 16 amino acids long. V dropped 7 bases and J dropped 0 bases, with 18 bases sitting between them. The CDR3 DNA follows: TGTGCCAGCACGGCCCCGGAGTTTACCCCTAACTATGGCTACACCTTC. The encoded protein is CASTAPEFTPNYGYTF.

The chain carries TRBV5-1 and TRBJ2-1; 13 nucleotides align to TRBD2. Germline assignment: CDR1 SGHRS and CDR2 YFSETQ. V was pared by 5 bases and J by 4 bases, with 6 bases of the junction left unmatched. The length of the CDR3 is 16 residues. Here the CDR3 reads CASRRTSGSTYNEQFF. The CDR3 region has the DNA TGCGCCAGCAGACGGACTAGCGGGAGTACGTACAATGAGCAGTTCTTC. Full variable domain (rest looked up from reference TRBV5-1 and TRBJ2-1): KAGVTQTPRYLIKTRGQQVTLSCSPISGHRSVSWYQQTPGQGLQFLFEYFSETQRNKGNFPGRFSGRQFSNSRSEMNVSTLELGDSALYLCASRRTSGSTYNEQFFGPGTRLTVL.

The V gene is TRBV7-3, the J gene TRBJ1-6; no clear D gene. CDR3 size: 14 residues. Germline V gives CDR1 SGHTA, CDR2 FQGTGA. The V end was cut by 6 bases, the J end by 1 base, with 7 bases between. CDR3 nucleotides: TGTGCCAGCAGTGAGGATTCCTATAATTCACCCCTCCACTTT. This encodes CASSEDSYNSPLHF. Filled out from reference TRBV7-3 and TRBJ1-6, the complete variable domain reads GAGVSQTPSNKVTEKGKYVELRCDPISGHTALYWYRQSLGQGPEFLIYFQGTGAADDSGLPNDRFFAVRPEGSVSTLKIQRTERGDSAVYLCASSEDSYNSPLHFGNGTRLTVT.

The chain recombines TRBV11-2 with TRBJ2-7; perhaps TRBD2 as D (6 bases). CDR3 length: 14 amino acids. V was pared by 8 bases and J by 6 bases, with 20 bases between. From germline, CDR1 is SGHAT and CDR2 FQNNGV. CDR3 in amino acids: CASAYLSGPLEQYF. The CDR3 bases are TGTGCCAGCGCCTACCTTAGCGGACCCCTCGAGCAGTACTTC.

The V and J genes are TRBV30 and TRBJ2-1; D uncertain. Trimming took off 4 bases at V and 4 bases at J, with 17 bases between the two ends. CDR1 and CDR2 from the germline V gene are GTSNPN and SVGIG (reference sequence). The CDR3 is 15 amino acids. The CDR3 protein is CAWTRDLGVYNEQFF. CDR3 sequence (DNA): TGTGCCTGGACTCGAGATCTTGGGGTTTACAATGAGCAGTTCTTC.

Turning to this clone: Other DNA sequences of this sample code for an identical CDR3. The chain recombines TRBV4-3 with TRBJ2-7; D may match TRBD1 or TRBD2 (5 bases each). The CDR3 spans 13 residues. Trimming removed 4 bases from V and 0 bases from J, with 7 bases in between. Germline CDR1 and CDR2: LGHNA and YSLEER. The CDR3 region has the DNA TGCGCCAGCAGCCGGGACCTCTCCTACGAGCAGTACTTC. This codes for CASSRDLSYEQYF.